This T cell receptor beta chain was recovered during a study of T cell responses to AZD1222 COVID-19 vaccine. The repertoire was sequenced with immunoSEQ multiplex PCR; TCRdb's copy has only in-frame clones and lacks some. The repertoire holds around 100,000 clones, with 90% to 95% as singletons. Study observations and caveats: Nearly half of spike-specific TCRs reportedly go after variant regions that carry no mutations. At baseline, just 5 or 6 AZD1222 recipients tested seropositive. Possibly, clonal diversity was underestimated; donors were largely white British and included more females.

Germline lookup yields CDR1 SQVTM and CDR2 ANQGSEA. This CDR3 comprises 11 residues. For this clone: What it recognizes is unknown.

The rearrangement joins TRBV29-1 to TRBJ1-1; no firm D call. The TCR comes from an adult in good health. Sequenced here: peripheral blood, sampled on day 0 of AZD1222 vaccination. Here the CDR3 DNA reads TGCATCATCGACCCCCTTACTGAAGCTTTCTTT. Its protein is CIIDPLTEAFF.